A single sample gave rise to the 28 T cell receptor beta chains below, sequenced in a study of blood T cell repertoires in COVID-19. The method was immunoSEQ multiplex PCR; TCRdb's version includes in-frame clones alone and lacks a portion of them. The data show a few hundred thousand clones, approximately 88% seen once. The source material was peripheral blood. The origin of the receptors is a woman between 45 and 60 years old with COVID-19, enrolled during active disease.

In its sample, this clone was seen a few times. The chain carries TRBV15 and TRBJ1-1, with TRBD1 matching over 8 bases. Germline CDR1 and CDR2: LNHNV and YYDKDF (reference sequence). J lost 4 bases, V lost 2 bases, and 3 bases had no gene match. This CDR3 has 14 amino acids. CDR3 sequence reads: CATSRLTGGTEAFF. The CDR3 DNA reads TGTGCCACCAGCAGACTAACAGGGGGCACTGAAGCTTTCTTT.

The chain uses TRBV5-4 and TRBJ2-7, with 11 bases lining up with TRBD2. The V segment lost 4 bases and the J segment 2 bases; nucleotides outside the gene matches: 11. Germline-derived CDR1 and CDR2 are SGHNT and YYREEE (reference sequence). CDR3 size: 17 residues. In DNA, the CDR3 is TGTGCCAGCAGCCTGGGAATGGAACTAGCGGGGGCCTACGAGCAGTACTTC. Protein product: CASSLGMELAGAYEQYF. Using reference TRBV5-4 and TRBJ2-7 for the parts outside the CDR3, the full variable domain is ETGVTQSPTHLIKTRGQQVTLRCSSQSGHNTVSWYQQALGQGPQFIFQYYREEENGRGNFPPRFSGLQFPNYSSELNVNALELDDSALYLCASSLGMELAGAYEQYFGPGTRLTVT.

This chain connects TRBV3-1 (or the pseudogene TRBV3-2) to TRBJ2-6, with a weak D call TRBD1 (5 bases). Trimming removed 0 bases from V and 2 bases from J, with 5 bases in between. Germline CDR1 and CDR2: LGHDT and YNNKEL (reference sequence). The CDR3 runs 15 residues. CDR3 residues: CASSQEGAGANVLTF. The CDR3 DNA sequence: TGTGCCAGCAGCCAAGAAGGGGCTGGGGCCAACGTCCTGACTTTC.

CDR3 nucleotide sequence: TGTGCCAGCACCGGGAACGGGGGAGATACGCAGTATTTT. Protein product: CASTGNGGDTQYF. The rearrangement links TRBV12-3 or TRBV12-4 to TRBJ2-3, with D possibly matching TRBD2 (6 bases). The CDR3 runs to 13 residues. V was shortened by 7 bases and J by 5 bases, with 13 bases between the two germline ends.

V and J are TRBV6-5 and TRBJ2-2, with D perhaps matching TRBD1 (5 bases). V lost 6 bases, J lost 4 bases, and 9 bases lay in between. Germline values: CDR1 MNHEY, CDR2 SVGAGI. This CDR3 has 13 amino acids. The CDR3 DNA follows: TGTGCCAGCAGGGGGCGAGGCACCGGGGAGCTGTTTTTT. This sequence encodes CASRGRGTGELFF.

This clone came up once. The V and J genes are TRBV6-2 or TRBV6-3 and TRBJ2-6; D perhaps matches TRBD2 (6 bases). The CDR3 sequence is 16 residues long. Germline V lookup: CDR1 MNHEY, CDR2 SVGEGT. V was pared by 5 bases and J by 2 bases, with 13 bases between. The CDR3 DNA is TGTGCCAGCAGTGGGGGTGGGGGGACTGGGGCCAACGTCCTGACTTTC. Its translation: CASSGGGGTGANVLTF.

The chain is built from TRBV7-8 and TRBJ2-7, with 9 bases identical to TRBD2. J gave up 1 base and V 5 bases, and 3 bases lay outside the gene matches. This CDR3 has 14 residues. Germline assignment: CDR1 SGHVS and CDR2 FQNEAQ. CDR3: CASSQRGASYEQYF. As DNA, the CDR3 is TGTGCCAGCAGCCAGCGGGGGGCATCCTACGAGCAGTACTTC.

This chain connects TRBV5-6 to TRBJ2-1; weak D call: TRBD2 (5 bases). The V gene lost 0 bases and the J gene lost 10 bases, with 5 bases spanning the gap. The germline V gene encodes CDR1 SGHDT and CDR2 YYEEEE. The CDR3 runs to 11 residues. The CDR3 is CASSLAGEQFF. The DNA for the CDR3 is TGTGCCAGCAGCTTGGCGGGGGAGCAGTTCTTC.

This rearrangement joins TRBV7-6 to TRBJ1-1; D might be TRBD1 (5 bases). CDR1 and CDR2 from the germline V gene are SGHVS and FNYEAQ. CDR3 size: 13 residues. Between the trimmed V and J ends, which lost 1 base and 3 bases, there was a span of 6 bases. The CDR3 nucleotides are TGTGCCAGCAGCTTAGAAGGGGACACTGAAGCTTTCTTT. Translation: CASSLEGDTEAFF. The entire variable domain, with the rest obtained from reference TRBV7-6 and TRBJ1-1, is as follows: GAGVSQSPRYKVTKRGQDVALRCDPISGHVSLYWYRQALGQGPEFLTYFNYEAQQDKSGLPNDRFSAERPEGSISTLTIQRTEQRDSAMYRCASSLEGDTEAFFGQGTRLTVV.

The chain combines TRBV9 with TRBJ1-1, with 8 bases identical to TRBD1. The germline CDR1 and CDR2 sequences are SGDLS and YYNGEE. CDR3 length equals 14 residues. The junction had 9 bases not matched to a gene; V was cut back by 5 bases and J by 6 bases. The CDR3 bases are TGTGCCAGCAGTCCAGGGGGCGAGGGGGCTGAAGCTTTCTTT. It codes for CASSPGGEGAEAFF.

V is TRBV7-3 and J is TRBJ1-2; TRBD1 matches at 7 bases. Per germline, CDR1 SGHTA and CDR2 FQGTGA. With 5 bases clipped from V and 7 bases from J, the junction kept 7 bases outside the gene matches. The CDR3 spans 13 residues. The CDR3 DNA reads as TGTGCCAGCAGCCTTCAGGGGGGAGGTGGCTACACCTTC. Protein: CASSLQGGGGYTF.

Concerning this clone itself: Other DNA sequences in the same sample also yield this CDR3. The chain carries TRBV12-3 or TRBV12-4 and TRBJ1-2; unclear D gene. Trimming removed 3 bases from V and 1 base from J, with 6 bases in between. The CDR3 has 13 amino acids. The CDR3 loop is CASSLSLNYGYTF. DNA of the CDR3: TGTGCCAGCAGTTTGTCCCTTAACTATGGCTACACCTTC.

This clone was picked up one time. J is TRBJ1-1 and V is TRBV28; tentative D call: TRBD1 (5 bases). The germline CDR1 and CDR2 sequences are MDHEN and SYDVKM. The V end lost 2 bases, the J end lost 4 bases, and 11 bases lay between the germline ends. The CDR3 spans 14 residues. As DNA, the CDR3 is TGTGCCAGCAGTTTAACAGGCCATCGCACTGAAGCTTTCTTT. Its protein product is CASSLTGHRTEAFF.

The chain combines TRBV19 with TRBJ2-4; D is perhaps TRBD2 (7 bases). The CDR3 has 14 residues. Between the trimmed V and J ends, which lost 3 bases and 9 bases, there was a span of 15 bases. Germline V gene data show CDR1 as LNHDA and CDR2 as SQIVND (reference sequence). The chain's CDR3 is CASSMPGGGGIQYF. For the CDR3, the DNA is TGTGCCAGTAGTATGCCGGGGGGAGGGGGCATTCAGTACTTC. The entire variable domain, with the rest obtained from reference TRBV19 and TRBJ2-4, is as follows: DGGITQSPKYLFRKEGQNVTLSCEQNLNHDAMYWYRQDPGQGLRLIYYSQIVNDFQKGDIAEGYSVSREKKESFPLTVTSAQKNPTAFYLCASSMPGGGGIQYFGAGTRLSVL.

The chain couples TRBV28 to TRBJ1-5; the match to TRBD1 covers 9 bases. Germline V CDR1 and CDR2: MDHEN, SYDVKM. Germline trimming cut 5 bases from V and 7 bases from J; bases unmatched to any gene: 6. This CDR3 is 14 amino acids long. The chain's CDR3 is CASSVQGARQPQHF. The CDR3 DNA reads TGTGCCAGCAGTGTACAGGGGGCACGGCAGCCCCAGCATTTT.

The rearrangement links TRBV3-1 (or the pseudogene TRBV3-2) to TRBJ2-7; a weak D match, TRBD2 (7 bases). The germline CDR1 and CDR2 sequences are LGHDT and YNNKEL (reference sequence). The CDR3 contains 14 residues. The V and J ends lost 8 bases and 3 bases respectively, with 17 bases between them. CDR3 bases: TGTGCCAGCGCGGACCCAGGGGAGGGCTACGAGCAGTACTTC. Translating gives CASADPGEGYEQYF.

The chain employs TRBV24-1 and TRBJ2-5; 7 nucleotides match TRBD1. Germline values: CDR1 KGHDR, CDR2 SFDVKD. The CDR3 length is 17 residues. V lost 2 bases, J lost 1 base, and 9 bases stayed unmatched. The CDR3 DNA reads TGTGCCACCAGTGATTCCCGGGACAGCGTTGCCCAAGAGACCCAGTACTTC. It yields the protein CATSDSRDSVAQETQYF.

This sequence joins TRBV4-1 and TRBJ2-5; D possibly corresponds to TRBD2 (5 bases). The V gene lost 5 bases and the J gene lost 0 bases, with 13 bases spanning the gap. The germline V gene encodes CDR1 MGHRA and CDR2 YSYEKL. CDR3 length: 15 amino acids. The CDR3 region has the DNA TGCGCCAGCAGCTACATCACGGGGAACCAAGAGACCCAGTACTTC. It translates to CASSYITGNQETQYF.

V usage is TRBV7-9 and J usage is TRBJ1-2, with D unclear. With 7 bases removed from V and 8 bases from J, the gap between germline ends came to 14 bases. This CDR3 has 12 residues. Germline V lookup: CDR1 SEHNR, CDR2 FQNEAQ (reference sequence). Here the CDR3 DNA reads TGTGCCAGCACCGGTCCATTGAGGGGCTACACCTTC. Encoded protein: CASTGPLRGYTF.

Of note for this clone: Other DNA sequences in this specimen translate into the identical CDR3. The V call is TRBV5-6, the J call TRBJ2-5; 7 positions match TRBD1. The J segment lost 2 bases and the V segment lost 4 bases, leaving 5 bases of the junction unmatched. Germline loops: CDR1 SGHDT, CDR2 YYEEEE. The CDR3 is 14 residues long. The CDR3 DNA reads TGTGCCAGCAGCCTCCGACAGGGTCAAGAGACCCAGTACTTC. The encoded protein is CASSLRQGQETQYF.

A single count supports this clone. The rearrangement links TRBV7-6 to TRBJ1-5, with a possible D match to TRBD1 (6 bases). Germline CDR1 and CDR2: SGHVS and FNYEAQ. Trimming pared 5 bases from V and 6 bases from J, leaving 17 bases between. This CDR3 is built from 15 residues. The CDR3 sequence is CASSRTAGVGQPQHF. Here the CDR3 DNA reads TGTGCCAGCAGCCGGACAGCAGGGGTTGGTCAGCCCCAGCATTTT.

The chain is built from TRBV19 and TRBJ2-1, with TRBD1 matching over 8 bases. Germline V CDR1 and CDR2: LNHDA, SQIVND (reference sequence). Trimming cost V 1 base and J 0 bases; bases outside gene matches: 11. The CDR3 contains 19 residues. The CDR3 spells CASSIGSGTGESSYNEQFF. The CDR3 bases are TGTGCCAGTAGTATAGGAAGTGGGACAGGAGAAAGCTCCTACAATGAGCAGTTCTTC.

The V and J genes are TRBV24-1 and TRBJ2-1, with D maybe TRBD1 (5 bases). Between the trimmed V and J ends, which lost 2 bases and 3 bases, there was a span of 13 bases. The CDR3 has 16 amino acids. Germline lookup yields CDR1 KGHDR and CDR2 SFDVKD. In DNA, the CDR3 is TGTGCCACCAGTGATTCTCAGGGAAGTGTCTACAATGAGCAGTTCTTC. Translated: CATSDSQGSVYNEQFF.

V is TRBV11-3 and J is TRBJ1-5; no reliable D call. The CDR3 loop spans 17 amino acids. Per germline, CDR1 SGHNT and CDR2 YENEEA. The V and J ends lost 0 bases and 5 bases respectively, with 17 bases between them. DNA of the CDR3: TGTGCCAGCAGCTTAGATGTGACACCTTGGTATCATCAGCCCCAGCATTTT. Protein product: CASSLDVTPWYHQPQHF.

The chain recombines TRBV6-1 with TRBJ2-7; no definite D call. Germline V gene data show CDR1 as MNHNS and CDR2 as SASEGT. Trimming cost V 0 bases and J 6 bases, with 12 bases left between them. This CDR3 spans 14 amino acids. This chain's CDR3 is CASSEAPDAAEQYF. CDR3 coding DNA: TGTGCCAGCAGTGAAGCCCCTGATGCGGCCGAGCAGTACTTC.

The CDR3 DNA reads TGTGCCACCAGTGATAGGACTAGCGGGGGGGCAGAGACCCAGTACTTC. As protein: CATSDRTSGGAETQYF. The gene calls are TRBV24-1 and TRBJ2-5; 15 bases match TRBD2. The V gene end was trimmed by 3 bases and the J gene end by 4 bases; junction bases not matched to a gene: 2. Germline CDR1 reads KGHDR; CDR2 reads SFDVKD. The CDR3 totals 16 residues.

This clone was seen a handful of times. The chain has TRBV30 and TRBJ1-2; the match to TRBD1 covers 7 bases. Looked up from germline, CDR1 is GTSNPN and CDR2 is SVGIG (reference sequence). J lost 5 bases, V lost 3 bases, and 9 bases had no gene match. The CDR3 extends over 14 amino acids. CDR3 region: CAWRLEGAGYGYTF. The CDR3 nucleotides are TGTGCCTGGAGGCTGGAGGGGGCCGGATATGGCTACACCTTC.

This clone was seen a single time. The V gene is TRBV2, the J gene TRBJ1-1; 7 bases are a match to TRBD1. With V trimmed by 5 bases and J by 2 bases, 8 bases remained unmatched. In germline, CDR1 is SNHLY, CDR2 FYNNEI. This CDR3 region has 15 residues. Here the CDR3 reads CASSTPGQPNTEAFF. CDR3 sequence (DNA): TGTGCCAGCAGTACTCCGGGACAGCCAAACACTGAAGCTTTCTTT.